The source of this T cell receptor (beta chain) is a study of OX40 agonist ivuxolimab in advanced cancers. Study-wide results and limits: The average count of expanded clones was higher among CD8+ T cells than among CD4+. Some patients without response likewise showed low normalized clonal expansion.

Anyone with autoimmune disease history or systemic immunosuppression was excluded. The V gene end was trimmed by 3 bases and the J gene end by 4 bases; junction bases not matched to a gene: 5. CDR1 and CDR2 (germline): MRHNA, SNTAGT. The CDR3 has 15 residues. Here immunoSEQ multiplex PCR was the method, and the copy in TCRdb shows in-frame clones only, minus some. Among roughly 58,000 clones listed, over 60% were seen once. In its sample, this clone was seen once. Its specificity is unknown. The source of this sequence is an adult with an advanced solid tumor such as melanoma, head and neck, liver or kidney cancer. The rearrangement links TRBV6-4 to TRBJ2-2; 7 nucleotides agree with TRBD2. Here the sequenced sample was CD4+ or CD8+ T cells sorted from blood, taken in a trial of the OX40 agonist ivuxolimab. CDR3 in DNA: TGTGCCAGCAGTGAAACAGCGGGGAGCACCGGGGAGCTGTTTTTT. Translation gives CASSETAGSTGELFF.